This T cell receptor (beta chain) was profiled in a study of technical replicates of blood from several donors. TCRdb's table, derived via immunoSEQ multiplex PCR, lists solely in-frame clones and lacks some. This repertoire shows 65,000 to 95,000 clones, just over 90% found once; its top ten account for 0.25% to 0.3%. Germline CDR1 reads MGHRA; CDR2 reads YSYEKL. CDR3 length: 13 amino acids. Trimming removed 5 bases at V and 0 bases at J, with 5 bases between. The gene calls are TRBV4-1 and TRBJ2-1; D gene ambiguous. The clonotype was recovered from a human donor in good health. Material for sequencing was T cells isolated from PBMCs. The DNA of the CDR3 is TGCGCCAGCAGCATTAACTCCTACAATGAGCAGTTCTTC. Translation: CASSINSYNEQFF.